This T cell receptor (beta chain) was identified during a study of cytomegalovirus exposure and HLA in healthy donors. For the study at large: Researchers previously reported finding more than 100 million unique TCR beta sequences from 150 million to 200 million T cells. General study results and limits: It was reportedly the case that the classifier diagnosed cytomegalovirus status with high specificity and sensitivity. Some V segments, TRBV6-2 and TRBV6-3 among them, were indistinguishable and were therefore excluded.

As for this clone: The antigen is unknown.

CDR3 length: 15 residues. Looked up from germline, CDR1 is MNHNS and CDR2 is SASEGT. Trimming at V came to 6 bases and at J to 6 bases, leaving 9 bases not matched to a gene. Nominally healthy donors were sampled, though unrecorded immune exposures were likely. Researchers ran the PCR with 60 Vbeta and 13 Jbeta primers. Generated by immunoSEQ multiplex PCR, the TCRdb table keeps only in-frame clones and is missing some. Of around 130,000 clones listed, around four fifths are singletons. The V gene is TRBV6-1, the J gene TRBJ2-1, with TRBD2 identical over 9 bases. This receptor was identified in a boy aged 2 to 10 in good health and CMV-seronegative. The specimen was PBMCs. The CDR3 loop is CASRTGLARANEQFF. The CDR3 DNA reads TGTGCCAGCAGAACCGGACTAGCGAGAGCCAATGAGCAGTTCTTC.